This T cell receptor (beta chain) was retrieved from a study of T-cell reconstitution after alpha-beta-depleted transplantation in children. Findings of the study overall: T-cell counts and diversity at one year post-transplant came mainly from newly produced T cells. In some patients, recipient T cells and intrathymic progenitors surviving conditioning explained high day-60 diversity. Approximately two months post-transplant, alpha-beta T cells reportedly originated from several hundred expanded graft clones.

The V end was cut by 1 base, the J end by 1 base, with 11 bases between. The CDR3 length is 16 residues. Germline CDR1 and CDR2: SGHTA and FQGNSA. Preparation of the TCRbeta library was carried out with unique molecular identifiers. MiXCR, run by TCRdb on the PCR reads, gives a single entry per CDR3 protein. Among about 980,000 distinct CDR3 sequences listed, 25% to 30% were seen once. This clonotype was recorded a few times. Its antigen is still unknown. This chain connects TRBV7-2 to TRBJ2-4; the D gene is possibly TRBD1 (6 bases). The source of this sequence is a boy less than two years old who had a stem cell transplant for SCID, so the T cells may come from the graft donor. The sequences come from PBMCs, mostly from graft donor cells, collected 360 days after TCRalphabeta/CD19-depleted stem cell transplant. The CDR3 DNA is TGTGCCAGCAGCTTAGACCCCCAGGGGGCCAAAAACATTCAGTACTTC. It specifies CASSLDPQGAKNIQYF. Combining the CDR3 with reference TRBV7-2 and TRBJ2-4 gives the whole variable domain GAGVSQSPSNKVTEKGKDVELRCDPISGHTALYWYRQSLGQGLEFLIYFQGNSAPDKSGLPSDRFSAERTGGSVSTLTIQRTQQEDSAVYLCASSLDPQGAKNIQYFGAGTRLSVL.